This is a list of T cell receptor beta chains from one sample in a study of Graves' ophthalmopathy and Graves' hyperthyroidism. Via MiXCR, TCRdb re-called the multiplex PCR reads, giving one row per CDR3 protein. This table has fewer than 650,000 distinct CDR3 sequences, 22% appearing once. Input material: peripheral blood. The receptors originated from a woman younger than 30 with stable Graves' hyperthyroidism. Some clones in this sample may be carry-over from other donors' samples. The CDR3 runs from the conserved cysteine through the conserved F or W. Fields, in order: V gene, J gene, clone size, CDR3 length, D gene, CDR3 DNA, CDR3 protein. The D gene is left open where the match is weak. The listing skips clone size in some rows; elsewhere it reads once, few, many or a size class.

>TRBV20-1|TRBJ1-3|many|13|TRBD1
TGCAGTGCTACCGAGGGACAGACAAACACCATATATTTT
CSATEGQTNTIYF
>TRBV6-2/TRBV6-3|TRBJ1-5|many|15|.
TGTGCCAGCAGTTACGAAGGGTGGCGCAATCAGCCCCAGCATTTT
CASSYEGWRNQPQHF
>TRBV7-2|TRBJ2-2|many|15|TRBD1
TGTGCCAGCAGCAACCCGGACAGGTCCACCGGGGAGCTGTTTTTT
CASSNPDRSTGELFF
>TRBV6-5|TRBJ2-5|.|17|TRBD2
TGTGCCAGCAGTTACTCCCCCCTAGCGGGAGATCGAGAGACCCAGTACTTC
CASSYSPLAGDRETQYF
>TRBV12-3/TRBV12-4|TRBJ1-1|many|11|.
TGTGCCACCCGGCCCCGTTCTGAAGCTTTCTTT
CATRPRSEAFF
>TRBV7-2|TRBJ2-7|.|18|TRBD2
TGTGCCAGCAGCTTAGCGGGACTAGCGGGAGGGAGCTCCTACGAGCAGTACTTC
CASSLAGLAGGSSYEQYF
>TRBV6-5|TRBJ1-5|many|16|.
TGTGCCAGCAGGGCAGGATCGGGGTATAGCAATCAGCCCCAGCATTTT
CASRAGSGYSNQPQHF
>TRBV7-2|TRBJ2-5|many|14|.
TGTGCCAGCAGCCTGGAACAGGGATACGAGACCCAGTACTTC
CASSLEQGYETQYF
>TRBV11-2|TRBJ2-7|many|16|.
TGTGCCAGCAGCTTAAGTACAGGCCTAACACCCTACGAGCAGTACTTC
CASSLSTGLTPYEQYF
>TRBV6-5|TRBJ1-1|.|14|.
TGTGCCAGCAGTTACTCGATAGGTGTAACTGAAGCTTTCTTT
CASSYSIGVTEAFF
>TRBV6-1|TRBJ1-1|many|16|TRBD1
TGTGCCAGCAGACAGGACAGGGGGCGGGGGGACACTGAAGCTTTCTTT
CASRQDRGRGDTEAFF
>TRBV30|TRBJ1-2|many|13|.
TGTGCCTGGAGTGTAGGACAGAACTATGGCTACACCTTC
CAWSVGQNYGYTF
>TRBV20-1|TRBJ2-7|many|13|.
TGCAGTGCTAGCGCGCCGGACGGATACGAGCAGTACTTC
CSASAPDGYEQYF
>TRBV6-5|TRBJ1-1|many|16|.
TGTGCCAGCAGTTACTCGGATGGAGTTCCGGGCACTGAAGCTTTCTTT
CASSYSDGVPGTEAFF
>TRBV20-1|TRBJ1-1|many|11|.
TGCAGTGCTAGACGGACAACTGAAGCTTTCTTT
CSARRTTEAFF
>TRBV19|TRBJ1-2|many|12|TRBD1
TGTGCCAGTAGTAAGGACAGGGATGGCTACACCTTC
CASSKDRDGYTF
>TRBV28|TRBJ2-4|once|14|.
TGTGCCAGCAGTTTAATGCAAATCAAAAACATTCAGTACTTC
CASSLMQIKNIQYF
>TRBV5-1|TRBJ2-7|many|15|.
TGCGCCAGCAGCTTGTGGATAGACACTTCCAACGAGCAGTACTTC
CASSLWIDTSNEQYF
>TRBV28|TRBJ2-7|many|15|.
TGTGCCAGCAGTTCACCAAGGACAGCCACCTACGAGCAGTACTTC
CASSSPRTATYEQYF
>TRBV27|TRBJ1-2|many|15|.
TGTGCCAGCAGTGACCTACAGGATCTTAACTATGGCTACACCTTC
CASSDLQDLNYGYTF
>TRBV6-1|TRBJ2-7|few|14|TRBD1
TGTGCCAGCAGTGAAATGGGACAGGGATACGAGCAGTACTTC
CASSEMGQGYEQYF
>TRBV24-1|TRBJ2-5|many|16|TRBD1
TGTGCCACCAGTGAACGGCCGGGACAGCGACAAGAGACCCAGTACTTC
CATSERPGQRQETQYF
>TRBV6-5|TRBJ1-6|many|16|.
TGTGCCAGCAGTTACTCGATCGGACAGACTAATTCACCCCTCCACTTT
CASSYSIGQTNSPLHF
>TRBV12-3/TRBV12-4|TRBJ2-2|many|17|TRBD2
TGTGCCAGCAGTCCAGCGACTAGCGGGGGGATCACCGGGGAGCTGTTTTTT
CASSPATSGGITGELFF
>TRBV20-1|TRBJ2-7|many|15|.
TGCAGTGCTAGAGATGCAGAGGACAGCTCCTACGAGCAGTACTTC
CSARDAEDSSYEQYF
>TRBV2|TRBJ1-2|many|15|.
TGTGCCAGCAGTGCCCTCCTAGTTTCCTCTCGCGGCTACACCTTC
CASSALLVSSRGYTF
>TRBV2|TRBJ1-5|many|15|.
TGTGCCAGCAGGAGGACCGCTTATAGCAATCAGCCCCAGCATTTT
CASRRTAYSNQPQHF
>TRBV28|TRBJ1-6|.|20|TRBD1
TGTGCCAGCAGTTTATGGACGAGGGTCAGGGGGACAACCTATAATTCACCCCTCCACTTT
CASSLWTRVRGTTYNSPLHF
>TRBV7-2|TRBJ2-5|.|16|TRBD2
TGTGCCAGCAGTCCTGATAGCGGGAGACCCCAAGAGACCCAGTACTTC
CASSPDSGRPQETQYF
>TRBV6-5|TRBJ1-2|many|13|.
TGTGCCAGCAGTTATTCAGGTATCGACGGCTACACCTTC
CASSYSGIDGYTF
>TRBV10-3|TRBJ1-2|many|11|.
TGTGCCATCAGTGAGACTGAGGGCTACACCTTC
CAISETEGYTF
>TRBV4-1|TRBJ1-5|.|15|.
TGCGCCAGCAGCCAATTTGCGGGTGTGAAACAGCCCCAGCATTTT
CASSQFAGVKQPQHF
>TRBV4-2|TRBJ1-6|few|16|.
TGTGCCAGCAGCCTTAAACGACCGTTAAATAATTCACCCCTCCACTTT
CASSLKRPLNNSPLHF
>TRBV5-1|TRBJ2-4|few|16|.
TGCGCCAGCAGTCACTATGGGGAGCGAGCCAAAAACATTCAGTACTTC
CASSHYGERAKNIQYF
>TRBV5-1|TRBJ1-1|many|14|.
TGCGCCAGCAGCTTGGCAGCAGTAAACACTGAAGCTTTCTTT
CASSLAAVNTEAFF
>TRBV28|TRBJ1-1|many|14|.
TGTGCCGGCAGTTTGCCACAGGGATCCACTGAAGCTTTCTTT
CAGSLPQGSTEAFF
>TRBV2|TRBJ2-7|.|14|.
TGTGCCAGCAGTGAAGAGGGTATTAACTACGAGCAGTACTTC
CASSEEGINYEQYF
>TRBV20-1|TRBJ1-5|many|14|TRBD1
TGCAGTGCTTTCCACGGACAGGTCAATCAGCCCCAGCATTTT
CSAFHGQVNQPQHF
>TRBV12-3/TRBV12-4|TRBJ1-1|.|11|.
TGTGCCAGCAGTTTGAGTACGGTCCTTTTCTTT
CASSLSTVLFF
>TRBV11-1|TRBJ2-2|many|16|TRBD2
TGTGCCAGCAGCTCACGTAGCGGGAGGGCCACCGGGGAGCTGTTTTTT
CASSSRSGRATGELFF
>TRBV29-1|TRBJ1-2|.|15|TRBD1
TGCAGCGTTGAGGGGAGGGGGCCTTCGGGCTATGGCTACACCTTC
CSVEGRGPSGYGYTF
>TRBV5-1|TRBJ2-5|.|13|.
TGCGCCAGCAGCTCCACACTCGCTGAGACCCAGTACTTC
CASSSTLAETQYF
>TRBV19|TRBJ2-2|.|15|TRBD1
TGTGCCAGTAGTTCCGGGACAGGGGTCTCCGGGGAGCTGGTTTTT
CASSSGTGVSGELVF
>TRBV12-3/TRBV12-4|TRBJ1-2|many|15|TRBD1
TGTGCCAGCAGTTCGCGACAGGGGAACGACTATGGCTACACCTTC
CASSSRQGNDYGYTF
>TRBV18|TRBJ2-4|.|16|TRBD1
TGTGCCAGCTCACTTACCGGGACAGGGGGCTCGAACATTCAGTACTTC
CASSLTGTGGSNIQYF
>TRBV2|TRBJ2-5|many|12|.
TGTGCCAGCAGTGGGTCGTTCGAGACCCAGTACTTC
CASSGSFETQYF
>TRBV20-1|TRBJ2-2|.|16|.
TGCAGTGCTACTCCGGACGGGACCCCGAACACCGGGGAGCTGTTTTTT
CSATPDGTPNTGELFF
>TRBV12-3/TRBV12-4|TRBJ1-2|many|14|.
TGTGCCAGCAGTTTAGTCGGGACGTTCGATGGCTACACCTTC
CASSLVGTFDGYTF
>TRBV12-5|TRBJ1-1|many|13|.
TGTGCTAGTGGTCATAGGATGAACACTGAAGCTTTCTTT
CASGHRMNTEAFF
>TRBV5-1|TRBJ1-2|.|15|TRBD1
TGCGCCAGCAGCTTGGGGGACAGTTCTACCTATGGCTACACCTTC
CASSLGDSSTYGYTF
>TRBV14|TRBJ1-2|few|15|.
TGTGCCAGCAGCCCTTTTGGCGGGCCTGGAGAGGGCTACACCTTC
CASSPFGGPGEGYTF
>TRBV3-1|TRBJ2-5|few|14|.
TGTGCCAGCAGCCAAGAGTACTATCAAGAGACCCAGTACTTC
CASSQEYYQETQYF
>TRBV27|TRBJ1-1|.|12|.
TGTGCCAGCAGTTTAGCAGGCCGCCAAGCTTTCTTT
CASSLAGRQAFF
>TRBV24-1|TRBJ2-5|many|15|TRBD2
TGTGCCACCAGTGAGCCGGGACTACTCCAAGAGACCCAGTACTTC
CATSEPGLLQETQYF
>TRBV7-9|TRBJ2-5|few|14|.
TGTGCCAGCAGCTTAGTTCAGGGACGGGAGACCCAGTACTTC
CASSLVQGRETQYF
>TRBV5-1|TRBJ2-2|.|16|TRBD2
TGCGCCAGCAGCTTGAGGACTAGCGGGGCCACCGGGGAGCTGTTTTTT
CASSLRTSGATGELFF
>TRBV29-1|TRBJ1-1|many|13|.
TGCAGCGTTCTTTCGGATTGGGACACTGAAGCTTTCTTT
CSVLSDWDTEAFF
>TRBV20-1|TRBJ1-1|.|14|.
TGCAGTGCTAGAGACGCGGGGAGGGACACTGAAGCTTTCTTT
CSARDAGRDTEAFF